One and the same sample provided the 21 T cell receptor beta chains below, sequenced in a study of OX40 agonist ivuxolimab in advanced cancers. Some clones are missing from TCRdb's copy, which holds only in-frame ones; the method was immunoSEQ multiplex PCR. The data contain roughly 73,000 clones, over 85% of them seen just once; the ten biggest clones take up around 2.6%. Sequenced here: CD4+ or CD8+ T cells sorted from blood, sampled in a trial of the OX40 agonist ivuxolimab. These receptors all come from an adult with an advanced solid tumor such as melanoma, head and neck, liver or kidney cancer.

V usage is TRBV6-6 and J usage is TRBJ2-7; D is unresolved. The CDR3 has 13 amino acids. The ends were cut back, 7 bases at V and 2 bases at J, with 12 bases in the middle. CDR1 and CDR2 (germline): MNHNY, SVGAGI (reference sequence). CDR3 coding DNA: TGTGCCAGCAAAAGATTTACCCCCTACGAGCAGTACTTC. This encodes CASKRFTPYEQYF.

The CDR3 is CATSRDPVTDTQYF. CDR3 sequence (DNA): TGTGCCACCAGCAGAGATCCGGTAACAGATACGCAGTATTTT. This sequence joins TRBV15 and TRBJ2-3; D unclear. Trimming pared 0 bases from V and 3 bases from J, leaving 7 bases between. CDR1 and CDR2 (germline): LNHNV, YYDKDF (reference sequence). CDR3 size: 14 residues.

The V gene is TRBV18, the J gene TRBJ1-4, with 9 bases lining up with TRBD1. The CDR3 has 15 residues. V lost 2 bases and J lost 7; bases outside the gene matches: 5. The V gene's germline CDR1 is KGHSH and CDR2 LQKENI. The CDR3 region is CASSPWTGEGEKLFF. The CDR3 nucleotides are TGTGCCAGCTCACCATGGACAGGGGAAGGTGAAAAACTGTTTTTT.

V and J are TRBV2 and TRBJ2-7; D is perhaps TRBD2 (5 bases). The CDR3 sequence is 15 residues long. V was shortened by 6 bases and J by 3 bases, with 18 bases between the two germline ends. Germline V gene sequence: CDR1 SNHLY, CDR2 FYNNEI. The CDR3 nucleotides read TGTGCCAGCAGCCCTTTACGGGGTCTCAACTACGAGCAGTACTTC. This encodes CASSPLRGLNYEQYF.

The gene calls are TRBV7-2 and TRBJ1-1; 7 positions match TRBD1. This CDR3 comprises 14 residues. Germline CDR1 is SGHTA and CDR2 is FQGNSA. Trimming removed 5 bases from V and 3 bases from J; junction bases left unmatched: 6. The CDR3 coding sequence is TGTGCCAGCAGCGAAACAGGGGCCCACACTGAAGCTTTCTTT. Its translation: CASSETGAHTEAFF.

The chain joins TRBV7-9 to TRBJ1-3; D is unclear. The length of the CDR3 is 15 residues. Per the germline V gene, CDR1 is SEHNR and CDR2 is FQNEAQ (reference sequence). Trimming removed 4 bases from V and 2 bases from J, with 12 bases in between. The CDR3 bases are TGTGCCAGCAGCTCCCCCCGGGTCCCTGGAAACACCATATATTTT. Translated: CASSSPRVPGNTIYF.

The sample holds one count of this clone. CDR3 DNA sequence: TGTGCCATCAGCCGACCGGCGGAAGATACGCAGTATTTT. This encodes CAISRPAEDTQYF. The genes are TRBV10-3 and TRBJ2-3; no reliable D call. Trimming cost V 6 bases and J 5 bases, with 12 bases left between them. The CDR3 is made up of 13 amino acids. Germline V lookup: CDR1 ENHRY, CDR2 SYGVKD.

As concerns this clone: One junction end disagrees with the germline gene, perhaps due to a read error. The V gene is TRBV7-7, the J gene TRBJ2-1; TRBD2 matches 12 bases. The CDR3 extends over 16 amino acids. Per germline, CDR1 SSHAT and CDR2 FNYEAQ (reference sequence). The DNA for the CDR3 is TGTGCTAGCAGCTTAGAGGCTAGCGGGGGGGCGAATGAGCAGTTCTTC. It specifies CASSLEASGGANEQFF.

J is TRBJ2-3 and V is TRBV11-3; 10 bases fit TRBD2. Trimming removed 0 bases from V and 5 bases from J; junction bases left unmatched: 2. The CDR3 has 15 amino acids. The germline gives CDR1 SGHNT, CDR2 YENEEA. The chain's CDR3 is CASSLDRTSGDTQYF. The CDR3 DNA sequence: TGTGCCAGCAGCTTAGATAGGACTAGCGGAGATACGCAGTATTTT.

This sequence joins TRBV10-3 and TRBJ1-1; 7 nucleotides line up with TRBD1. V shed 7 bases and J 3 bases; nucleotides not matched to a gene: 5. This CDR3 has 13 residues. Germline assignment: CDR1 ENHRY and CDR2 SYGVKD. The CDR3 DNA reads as TGTGCCATCACCGACAGGGTGGACACTGAAGCTTTCTTT. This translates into CAITDRVDTEAFF.

The DNA for the CDR3 is TGCGCCAGCAGCCCACTTAATCCCAATTCACCCCTCCACTTT. This codes for CASSPLNPNSPLHF. This chain connects TRBV5-1 to TRBJ1-6; no clear D. The CDR3 length is 14 residues. The V end was cut by 4 bases, the J end by 7 bases, with 12 bases between. CDR1 SGHRS and CDR2 YFSETQ come from the germline V gene. The full variable domain, with the rest looked up from reference TRBV5-1 and TRBJ1-6, is KAGVTQTPRYLIKTRGQQVTLSCSPISGHRSVSWYQQTPGQGLQFLFEYFSETQRNKGNFPGRFSGRQFSNSRSEMNVSTLELGDSALYLCASSPLNPNSPLHFGNGTRLTVT.

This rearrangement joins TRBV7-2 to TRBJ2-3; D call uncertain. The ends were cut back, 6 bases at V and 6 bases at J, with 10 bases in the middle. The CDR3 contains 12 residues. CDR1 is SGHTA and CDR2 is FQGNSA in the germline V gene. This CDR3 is CASSPYGDTQYF. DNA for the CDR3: TGTGCCAGCAGTCCGTATGGGGATACGCAGTATTTT. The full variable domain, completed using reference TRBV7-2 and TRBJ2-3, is GAGVSQSPSNKVTEKGKDVELRCDPISGHTALYWYRQSLGQGLEFLIYFQGNSAPDKSGLPSDRFSAERTGGSVSTLTIQRTQQEDSAVYLCASSPYGDTQYFGPGTRLTVL.

The CDR3 reads CAISGGQGNLNTEAFF. DNA of the CDR3: TGTGCCATCAGTGGGGGACAGGGAAACTTGAACACTGAAGCTTTCTTT. This chain connects TRBV10-3 to TRBJ1-1; 9 bases fit TRBD1. This CDR3 comprises 16 residues. With 4 bases clipped from V and 0 bases from J, the junction kept 6 bases outside the gene matches. Germline CDR1 reads ENHRY; CDR2 reads SYGVKD.

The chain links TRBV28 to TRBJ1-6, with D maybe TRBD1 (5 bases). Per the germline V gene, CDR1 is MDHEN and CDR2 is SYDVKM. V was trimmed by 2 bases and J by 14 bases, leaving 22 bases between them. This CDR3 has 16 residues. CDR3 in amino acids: CASSLGGRQGGLALHF. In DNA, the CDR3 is TGTGCCAGCAGTTTAGGCGGAAGGCAGGGAGGTTTGGCCCTCCACTTT.

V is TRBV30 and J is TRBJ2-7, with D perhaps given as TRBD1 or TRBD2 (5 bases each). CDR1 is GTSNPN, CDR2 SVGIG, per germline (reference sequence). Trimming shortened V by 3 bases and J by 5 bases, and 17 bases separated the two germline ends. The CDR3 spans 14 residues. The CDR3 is CAWRAGTLSHEQYF. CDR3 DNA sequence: TGTGCCTGGAGGGCCGGGACCCTAAGCCACGAGCAGTACTTC. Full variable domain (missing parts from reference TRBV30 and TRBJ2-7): SQTIHQWPATLVQPVGSPLSLECTVEGTSNPNLYWYRQAAGRGLQLLFYSVGIGQISSEVPQNLSASRPQDRQFILSSKKLLLSDSGFYLCAWRAGTLSHEQYFGPGTRLTVT.

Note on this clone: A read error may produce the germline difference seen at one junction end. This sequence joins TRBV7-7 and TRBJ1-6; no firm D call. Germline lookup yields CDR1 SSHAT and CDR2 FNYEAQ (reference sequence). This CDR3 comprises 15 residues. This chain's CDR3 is CASRSSLGSDSPLHF. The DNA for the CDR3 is TGTGCTAGCAGGTCTAGCCTTGGGTCGGATTCACCCCTCCACTTT.

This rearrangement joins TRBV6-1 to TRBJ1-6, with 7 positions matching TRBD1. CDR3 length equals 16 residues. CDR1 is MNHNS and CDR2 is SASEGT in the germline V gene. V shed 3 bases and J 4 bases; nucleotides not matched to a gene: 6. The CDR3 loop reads CASSDARGTYNSPLHF. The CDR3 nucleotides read TGTGCCAGCAGTGATGCCAGGGGGACGTATAATTCACCCCTCCACTTT.

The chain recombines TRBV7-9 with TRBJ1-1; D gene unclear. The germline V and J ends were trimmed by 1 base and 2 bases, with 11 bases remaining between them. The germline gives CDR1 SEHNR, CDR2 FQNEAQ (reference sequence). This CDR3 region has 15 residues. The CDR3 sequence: CASSLEAALNTEAFF. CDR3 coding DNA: TGTGCCAGCAGCTTAGAGGCAGCCCTTAACACTGAAGCTTTCTTT.

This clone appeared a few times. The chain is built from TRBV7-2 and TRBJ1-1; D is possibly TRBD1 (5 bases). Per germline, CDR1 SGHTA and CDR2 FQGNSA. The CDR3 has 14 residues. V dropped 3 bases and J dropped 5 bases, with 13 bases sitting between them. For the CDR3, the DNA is TGTGCCAGCAGCTTCATATCAGGGCAAACTGAAGCTTTCTTT. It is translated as CASSFISGQTEAFF.

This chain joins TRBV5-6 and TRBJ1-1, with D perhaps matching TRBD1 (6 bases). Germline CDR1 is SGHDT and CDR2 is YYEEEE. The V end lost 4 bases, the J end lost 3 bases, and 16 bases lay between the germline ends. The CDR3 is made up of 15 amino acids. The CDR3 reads CASSTLGEGDTEAFF. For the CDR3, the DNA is TGTGCCAGCAGCACCCTCGGGGAGGGGGACACTGAAGCTTTCTTT.

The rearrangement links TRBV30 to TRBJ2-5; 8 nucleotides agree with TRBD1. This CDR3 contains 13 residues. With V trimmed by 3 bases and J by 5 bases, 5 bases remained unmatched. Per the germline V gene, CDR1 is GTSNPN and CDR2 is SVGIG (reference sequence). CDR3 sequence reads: CAWRDRVTETQYF. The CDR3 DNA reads TGTGCCTGGAGGGACAGGGTTACGGAGACCCAGTACTTC.